This entry describes one TCR beta chain. Its antigen is as yet unknown. At the DNA level, this CDR3 is encoded by other sequences in the same sample as well. This sample was included in a study of beta chain features in type 1 diabetes. Researchers reported sorting CD4+ naive, central memory, regulatory and stem cell-like memory cells via CD45RO/CCR7/CD25/CD127/CD95/CD27. Every isolated RNA sample was fully reverse transcribed, so sequencing captured expressed TCRB transcripts. An average of approximately 4 million reads was obtained for naive, central memory and regulatory T cell samples. Clones were read by immunoSEQ multiplex PCR, and TCRdb kept only the in-frame ones, dropping some. Here the sample spans hundreds of thousands of clones, 13% being singletons. Study-wide results and limits: Compared to healthy donors, patients appeared to have naive, central memory and Treg TCRB repertoires that were more alike. Cells that show high TCR expression could be over-represented by cDNA sequencing. Significant though moderate, a shortening of TCRB CDR3s appeared in all four CD4+ subsets of Type 1 diabetes patients.

The trim removed 6 bases at V and 4 bases at J, leaving 2 bases unmatched. The CDR3 consists of 11 residues. The germline CDR1 and CDR2 sequences are DFQATT and SNEGSKA (reference sequence). The chain carries TRBV20-1 and TRBJ1-2; 7 bases are a match to TRBD1. This TCR derives from a man younger than 35 with type 1 diabetes. Material: naive CD4+ T cells from blood. The CDR3 loop is CSAPGGYGYTF. The CDR3 region has the DNA TGCAGTGCACCAGGGGGCTATGGCTACACCTTC.